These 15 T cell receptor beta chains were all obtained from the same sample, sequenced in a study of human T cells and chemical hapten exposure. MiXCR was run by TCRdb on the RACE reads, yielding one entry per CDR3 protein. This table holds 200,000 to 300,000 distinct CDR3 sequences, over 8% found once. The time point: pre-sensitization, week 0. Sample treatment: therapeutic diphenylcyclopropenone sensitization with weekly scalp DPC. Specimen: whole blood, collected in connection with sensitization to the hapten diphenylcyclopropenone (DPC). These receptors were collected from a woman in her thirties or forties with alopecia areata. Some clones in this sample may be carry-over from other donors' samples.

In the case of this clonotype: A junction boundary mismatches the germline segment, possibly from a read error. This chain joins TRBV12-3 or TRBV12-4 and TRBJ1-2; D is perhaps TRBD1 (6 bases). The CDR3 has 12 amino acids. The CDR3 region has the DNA TGTGCCAGCAGGTCGGACAGCTATGACTACACCTTC. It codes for CASRSDSYDYTF.

DNA of the CDR3: TGCAGTGCTCAAAACACCCACTCCTACAATGAGCAGTTCTTC. As protein: CSAQNTHSYNEQFF. The V gene is TRBV20-1, the J gene TRBJ2-1; D remains ambiguous. Germline values: CDR1 DFQATT, CDR2 SNEGSKA (reference sequence). The CDR3 length is 14 residues. The ends were cut back, 5 bases at V and 0 bases at J, with 11 bases in the middle.

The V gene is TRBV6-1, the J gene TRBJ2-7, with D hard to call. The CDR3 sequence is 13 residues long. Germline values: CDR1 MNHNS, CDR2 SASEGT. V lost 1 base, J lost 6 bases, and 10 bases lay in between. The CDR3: CASSEGRTSEQYF. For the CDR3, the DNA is TGTGCCAGCAGTGAAGGCCGTACGAGCGAGCAGTACTTC.

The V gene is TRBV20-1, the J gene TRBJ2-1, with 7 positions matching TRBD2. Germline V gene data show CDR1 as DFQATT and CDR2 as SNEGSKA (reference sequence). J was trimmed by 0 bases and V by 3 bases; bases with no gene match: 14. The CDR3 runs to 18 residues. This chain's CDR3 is CSASSTFWEGLSYNEQFF. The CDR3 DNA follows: TGCAGTGCTAGTTCGACATTCTGGGAGGGACTCTCCTACAATGAGCAGTTCTTC.

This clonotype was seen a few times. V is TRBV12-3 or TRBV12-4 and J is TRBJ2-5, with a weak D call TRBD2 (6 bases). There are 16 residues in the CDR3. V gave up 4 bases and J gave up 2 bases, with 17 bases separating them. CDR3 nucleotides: TGTGCCAGCAGTTACGCAGGAGCGGGCCCACAAGAGACCCAGTACTTC. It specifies CASSYAGAGPQETQYF.

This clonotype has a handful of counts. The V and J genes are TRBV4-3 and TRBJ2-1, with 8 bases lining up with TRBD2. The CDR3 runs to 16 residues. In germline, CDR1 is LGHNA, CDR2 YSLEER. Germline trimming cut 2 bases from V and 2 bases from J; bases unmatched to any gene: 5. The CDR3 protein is CASSQSLAGTYNEQFF. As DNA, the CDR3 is TGCGCCAGCAGCCAATCCCTAGCGGGTACCTACAATGAGCAGTTCTTC.

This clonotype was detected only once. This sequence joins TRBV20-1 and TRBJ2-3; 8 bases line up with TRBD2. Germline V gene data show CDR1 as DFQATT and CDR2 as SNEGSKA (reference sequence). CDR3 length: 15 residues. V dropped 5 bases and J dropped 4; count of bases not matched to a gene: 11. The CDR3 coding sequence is TGCAGTGCTGGGCCCAGCGGGAGATCCGCAGATACGCAGTATTTT. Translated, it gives CSAGPSGRSADTQYF.

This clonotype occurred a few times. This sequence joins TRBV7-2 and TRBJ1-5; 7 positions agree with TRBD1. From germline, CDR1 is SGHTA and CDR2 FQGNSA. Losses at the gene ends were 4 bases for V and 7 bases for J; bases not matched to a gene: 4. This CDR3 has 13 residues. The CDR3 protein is CASSSDRQQPQHF. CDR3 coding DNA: TGTGCCAGCAGCTCGGACAGGCAACAGCCCCAGCATTTT.

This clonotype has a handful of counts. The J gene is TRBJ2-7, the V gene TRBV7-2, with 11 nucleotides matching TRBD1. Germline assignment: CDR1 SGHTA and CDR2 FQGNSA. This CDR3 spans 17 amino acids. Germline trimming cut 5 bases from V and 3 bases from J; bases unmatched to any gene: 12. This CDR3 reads CASSGWTGGGFHYEQYF. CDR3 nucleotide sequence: TGTGCCAGCAGCGGCTGGACAGGGGGCGGCTTTCACTACGAGCAGTACTTC.

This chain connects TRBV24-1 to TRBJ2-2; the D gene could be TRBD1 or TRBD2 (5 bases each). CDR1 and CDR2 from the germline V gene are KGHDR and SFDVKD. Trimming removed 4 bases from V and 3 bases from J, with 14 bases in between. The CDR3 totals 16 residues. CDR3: CATSESGTADTGELFF. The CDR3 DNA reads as TGTGCCACCAGTGAGTCCGGGACGGCCGACACCGGGGAGCTGTTTTTT.

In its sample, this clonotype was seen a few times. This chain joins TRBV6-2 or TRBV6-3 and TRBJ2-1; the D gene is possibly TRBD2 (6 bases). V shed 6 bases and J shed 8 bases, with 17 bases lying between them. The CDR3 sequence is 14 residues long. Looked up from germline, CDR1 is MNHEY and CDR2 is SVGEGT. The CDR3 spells CASSLLSLAYEQFF. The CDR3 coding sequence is TGTGCCAGCAGCCTCCTAAGTCTAGCGTATGAGCAGTTCTTC.

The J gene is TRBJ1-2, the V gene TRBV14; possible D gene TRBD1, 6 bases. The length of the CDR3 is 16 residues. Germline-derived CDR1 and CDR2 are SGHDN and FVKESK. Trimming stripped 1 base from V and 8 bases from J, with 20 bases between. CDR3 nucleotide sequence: TGTGCCAGCAGCCAAGGCTATGGGACATCAATGGGAGGCTACACCTTC. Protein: CASSQGYGTSMGGYTF.

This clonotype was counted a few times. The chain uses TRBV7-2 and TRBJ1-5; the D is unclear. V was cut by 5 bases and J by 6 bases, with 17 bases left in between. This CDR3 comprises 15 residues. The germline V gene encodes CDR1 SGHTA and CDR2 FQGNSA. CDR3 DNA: TGTGCCAGCAGCCCCCTTGGGTTGAGGGTTCAGCCCCAGCATTTT. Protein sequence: CASSPLGLRVQPQHF.

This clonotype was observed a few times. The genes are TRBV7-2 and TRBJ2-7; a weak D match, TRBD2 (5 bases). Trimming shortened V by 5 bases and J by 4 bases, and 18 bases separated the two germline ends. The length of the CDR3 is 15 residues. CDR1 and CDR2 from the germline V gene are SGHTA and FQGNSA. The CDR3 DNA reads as TGTGCCAGCAGCCACTCAGGACTGCCCAGGTACGAGCAGTACTTC. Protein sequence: CASSHSGLPRYEQYF.

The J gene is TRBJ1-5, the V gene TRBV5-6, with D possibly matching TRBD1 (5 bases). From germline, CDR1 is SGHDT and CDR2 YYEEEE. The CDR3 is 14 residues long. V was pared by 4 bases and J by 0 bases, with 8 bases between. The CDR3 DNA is TGTGCCAGCAGCGAGGGACTTAGCAATCAGCCCCAGCATTTT. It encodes CASSEGLSNQPQHF.